This T cell receptor beta chain was captured in a study of beta chain features in type 1 diabetes. Study-wide findings and caveats: In these data, an HLA type influence on TCRB rearrangement remained unresolved.

About this clone itself: Antigen: not known.

Expressed TCRB transcripts were sequenced after all isolated RNA was converted to cDNA. Libraries were prepared by immunoSEQ multiplex PCR; TCRdb keeps only in-frame clonotypes and omits some of them. The table shows about 110,000 clones, with approximately 37% occurring only once. This clonotype was sampled from a young woman in good health. Sample: stem cell memory CD4+ T cells from blood.

The CDR3 is CASSQGRARGGNQPQHF. CDR3 nucleotides: TGCGCCAGCAGCCAGGGTAGGGCCAGGGGCGGCAATCAGCCCCAGCATTTT. The chain employs TRBV4-1 and TRBJ1-5; D is perhaps TRBD1 (6 bases). This CDR3 is 17 amino acids long. Trimming removed 3 bases from V and 2 bases from J, with 17 bases in between. Looked up from germline, CDR1 is MGHRA and CDR2 is YSYEKL.